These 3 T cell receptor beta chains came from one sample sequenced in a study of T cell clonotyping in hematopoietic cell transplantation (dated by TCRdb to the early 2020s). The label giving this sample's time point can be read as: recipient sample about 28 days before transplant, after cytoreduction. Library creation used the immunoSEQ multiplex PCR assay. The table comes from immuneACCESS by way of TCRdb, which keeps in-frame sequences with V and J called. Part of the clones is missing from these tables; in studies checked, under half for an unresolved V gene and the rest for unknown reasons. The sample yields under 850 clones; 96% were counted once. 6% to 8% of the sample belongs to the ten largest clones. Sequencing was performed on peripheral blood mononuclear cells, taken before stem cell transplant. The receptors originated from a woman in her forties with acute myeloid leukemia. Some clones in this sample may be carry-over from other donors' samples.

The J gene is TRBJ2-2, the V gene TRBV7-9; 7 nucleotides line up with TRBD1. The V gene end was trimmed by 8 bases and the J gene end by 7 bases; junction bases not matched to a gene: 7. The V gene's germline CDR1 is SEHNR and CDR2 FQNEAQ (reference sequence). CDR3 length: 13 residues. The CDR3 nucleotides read TGTGCCAGCGGCGAACAGGGGAACGGGGAGCTGTTTTTT. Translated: CASGEQGNGELFF.

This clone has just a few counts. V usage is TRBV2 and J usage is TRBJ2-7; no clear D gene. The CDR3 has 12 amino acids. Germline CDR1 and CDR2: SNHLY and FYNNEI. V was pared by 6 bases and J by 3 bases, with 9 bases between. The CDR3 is CASRGTSYEQYF. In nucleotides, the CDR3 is TGTGCCAGCAGGGGAACCAGCTACGAGCAGTACTTC.

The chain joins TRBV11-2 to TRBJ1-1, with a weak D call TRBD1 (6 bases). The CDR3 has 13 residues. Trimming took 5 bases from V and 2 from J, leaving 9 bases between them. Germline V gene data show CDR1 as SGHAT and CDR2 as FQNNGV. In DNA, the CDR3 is TGTGCCAGCAGCCAACAGGGAAACACTGAAGCTTTCTTT. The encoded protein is CASSQQGNTEAFF.